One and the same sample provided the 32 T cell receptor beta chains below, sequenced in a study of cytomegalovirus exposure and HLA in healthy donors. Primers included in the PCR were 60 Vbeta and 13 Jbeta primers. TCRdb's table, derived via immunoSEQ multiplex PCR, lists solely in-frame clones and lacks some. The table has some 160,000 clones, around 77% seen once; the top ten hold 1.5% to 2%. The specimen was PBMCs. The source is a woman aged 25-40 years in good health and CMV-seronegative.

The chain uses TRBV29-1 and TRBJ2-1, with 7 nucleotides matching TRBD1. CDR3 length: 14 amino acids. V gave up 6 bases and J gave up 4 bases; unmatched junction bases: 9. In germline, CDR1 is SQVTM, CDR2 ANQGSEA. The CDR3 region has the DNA TGCAGCGTAAACAGGGGCGATCCTTACAATGAGCAGTTCTTC. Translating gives CSVNRGDPYNEQFF.

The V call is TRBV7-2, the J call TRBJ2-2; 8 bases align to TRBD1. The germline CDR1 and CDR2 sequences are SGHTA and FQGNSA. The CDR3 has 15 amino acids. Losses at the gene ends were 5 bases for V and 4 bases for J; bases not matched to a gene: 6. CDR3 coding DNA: TGTGCCAGCAGCAGACAGGGGTTCGGCACCGGGGAGCTGTTTTTT. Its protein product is CASSRQGFGTGELFF.

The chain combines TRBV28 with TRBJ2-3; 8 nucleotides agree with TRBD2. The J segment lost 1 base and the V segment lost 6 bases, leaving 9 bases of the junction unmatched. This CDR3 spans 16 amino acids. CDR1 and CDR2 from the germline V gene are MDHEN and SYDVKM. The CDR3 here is CASSDWGRGGTDTQYF. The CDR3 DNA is TGTGCCAGCAGCGACTGGGGGCGGGGGGGCACAGATACGCAGTATTTT.

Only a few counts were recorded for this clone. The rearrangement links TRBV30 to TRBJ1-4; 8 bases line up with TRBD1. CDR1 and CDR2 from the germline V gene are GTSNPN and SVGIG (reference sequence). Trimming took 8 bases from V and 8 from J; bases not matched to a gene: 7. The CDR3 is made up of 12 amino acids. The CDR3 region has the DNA TGTGCCCAAGACAGGGGTGACGAAAAACTGTTTTTT. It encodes CAQDRGDEKLFF.

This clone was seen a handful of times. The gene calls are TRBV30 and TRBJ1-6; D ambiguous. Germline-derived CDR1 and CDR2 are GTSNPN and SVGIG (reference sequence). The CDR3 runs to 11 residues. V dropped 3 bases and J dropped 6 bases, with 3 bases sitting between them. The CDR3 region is CAWRANSPLHF. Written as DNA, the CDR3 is TGTGCCTGGAGGGCTAATTCACCCCTCCACTTT.

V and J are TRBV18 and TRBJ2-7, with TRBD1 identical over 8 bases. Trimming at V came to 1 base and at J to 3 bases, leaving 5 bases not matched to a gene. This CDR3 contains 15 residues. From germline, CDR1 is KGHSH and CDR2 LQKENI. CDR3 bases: TGTGCCAGCTCACCACTCGCAGGGGGCTACTACGAGCAGTACTTC. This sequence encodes CASSPLAGGYYEQYF.

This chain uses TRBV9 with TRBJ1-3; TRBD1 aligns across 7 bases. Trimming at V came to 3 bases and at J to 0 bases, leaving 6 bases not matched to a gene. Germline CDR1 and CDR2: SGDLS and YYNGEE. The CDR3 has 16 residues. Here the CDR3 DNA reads TGTGCCAGCAGCGCAAGACAGGGAAACTCTGGAAACACCATATATTTT. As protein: CASSARQGNSGNTIYF. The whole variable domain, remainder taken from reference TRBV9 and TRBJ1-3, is DSGVTQTPKHLITATGQRVTLRCSPRSGDLSVYWYQQSLDQGLQFLIQYYNGEERAKGNILERFSAQQFPDLHSELNLSSLELGDSALYFCASSARQGNSGNTIYFGEGSWLTVV.

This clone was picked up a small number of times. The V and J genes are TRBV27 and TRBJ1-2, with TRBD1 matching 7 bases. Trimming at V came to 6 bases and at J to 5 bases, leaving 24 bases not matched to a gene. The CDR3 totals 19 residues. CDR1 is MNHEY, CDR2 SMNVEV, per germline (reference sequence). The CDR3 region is CASRGGQRDLGLGVYGYTF. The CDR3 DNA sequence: TGTGCCAGCAGGGGGGGACAGCGCGACCTGGGGCTAGGTGTTTATGGCTACACCTTC.

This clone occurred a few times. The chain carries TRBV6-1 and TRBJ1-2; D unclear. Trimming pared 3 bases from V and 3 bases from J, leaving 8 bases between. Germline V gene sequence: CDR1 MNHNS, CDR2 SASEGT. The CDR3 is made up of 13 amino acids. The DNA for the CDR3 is TGTGCCAGCAGTGAGGCAGGATACTATGGCTACACCTTC. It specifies CASSEAGYYGYTF.

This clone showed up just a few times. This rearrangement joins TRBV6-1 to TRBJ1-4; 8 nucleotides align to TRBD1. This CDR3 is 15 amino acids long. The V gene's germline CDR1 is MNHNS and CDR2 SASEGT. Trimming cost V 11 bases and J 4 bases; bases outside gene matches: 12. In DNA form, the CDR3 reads TGTGCCTCGCGAGGACCGGGACAGGTTAATGAAAAACTGTTTTTT. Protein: CASRGPGQVNEKLFF.

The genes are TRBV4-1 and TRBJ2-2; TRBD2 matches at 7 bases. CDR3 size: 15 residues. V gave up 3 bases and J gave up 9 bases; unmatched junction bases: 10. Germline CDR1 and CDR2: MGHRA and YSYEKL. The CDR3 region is CASSQAGGGLRELFF. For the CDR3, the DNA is TGCGCCAGCAGCCAGGCCGGGGGAGGGCTAAGGGAGCTGTTTTTT.

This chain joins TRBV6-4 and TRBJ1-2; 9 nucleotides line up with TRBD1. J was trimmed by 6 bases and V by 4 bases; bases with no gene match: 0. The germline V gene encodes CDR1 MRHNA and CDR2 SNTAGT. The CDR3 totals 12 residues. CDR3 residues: CASSGDRDGYTF. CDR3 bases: TGTGCCAGCAGTGGGGACAGGGATGGCTACACCTTC.

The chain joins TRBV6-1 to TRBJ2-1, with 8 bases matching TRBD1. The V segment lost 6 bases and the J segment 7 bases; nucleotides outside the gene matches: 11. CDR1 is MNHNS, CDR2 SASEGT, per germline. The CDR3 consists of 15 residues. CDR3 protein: CASSRPGQERNEQFF. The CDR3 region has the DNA TGTGCCAGCAGCCGACCGGGACAGGAAAGGAATGAGCAGTTCTTC.

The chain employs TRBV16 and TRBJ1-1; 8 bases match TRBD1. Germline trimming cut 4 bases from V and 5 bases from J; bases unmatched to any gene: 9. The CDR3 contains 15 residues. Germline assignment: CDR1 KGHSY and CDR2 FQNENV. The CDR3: CASSPRTGGGTEAFF. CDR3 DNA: TGTGCCAGCAGCCCAAGAACAGGGGGAGGGACTGAAGCTTTCTTT.

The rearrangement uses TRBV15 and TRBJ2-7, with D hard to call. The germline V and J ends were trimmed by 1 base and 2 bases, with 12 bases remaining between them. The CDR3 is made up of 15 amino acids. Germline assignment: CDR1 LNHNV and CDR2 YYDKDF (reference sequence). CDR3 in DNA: TGTGCCACCAGCAGAGTAGGTGGCACAGCCTACGAGCAGTACTTC. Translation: CATSRVGGTAYEQYF.

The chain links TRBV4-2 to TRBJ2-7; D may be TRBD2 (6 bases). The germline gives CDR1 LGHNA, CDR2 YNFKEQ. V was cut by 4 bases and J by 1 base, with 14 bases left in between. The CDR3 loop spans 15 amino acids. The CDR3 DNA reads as TGTGCCAGCAGCCCGCGGGACGGTATATCCTACGAGCAGTACTTC. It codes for CASSPRDGISYEQYF.

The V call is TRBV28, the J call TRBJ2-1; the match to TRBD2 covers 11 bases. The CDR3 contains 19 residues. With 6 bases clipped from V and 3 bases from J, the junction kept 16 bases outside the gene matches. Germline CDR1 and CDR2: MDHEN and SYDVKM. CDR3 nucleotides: TGTGCCAGCAGCCTTCCCGCCGGGGTAGCGGGGGGGCACTACAATGAGCAGTTCTTC. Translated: CASSLPAGVAGGHYNEQFF.

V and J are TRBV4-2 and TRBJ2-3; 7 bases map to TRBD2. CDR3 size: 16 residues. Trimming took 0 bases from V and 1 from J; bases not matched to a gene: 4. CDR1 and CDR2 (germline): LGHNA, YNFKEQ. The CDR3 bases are TGTGCCAGCAGCCAAGATTTAAGCGGGGGCACAGATACGCAGTATTTT. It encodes CASSQDLSGGTDTQYF.

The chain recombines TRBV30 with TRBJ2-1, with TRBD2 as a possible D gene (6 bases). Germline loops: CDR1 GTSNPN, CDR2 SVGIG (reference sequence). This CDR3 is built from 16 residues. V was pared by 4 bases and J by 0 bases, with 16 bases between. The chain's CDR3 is CAWTGRGPSSYNEQFF. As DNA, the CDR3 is TGTGCCTGGACAGGGCGGGGCCCAAGCTCCTACAATGAGCAGTTCTTC.

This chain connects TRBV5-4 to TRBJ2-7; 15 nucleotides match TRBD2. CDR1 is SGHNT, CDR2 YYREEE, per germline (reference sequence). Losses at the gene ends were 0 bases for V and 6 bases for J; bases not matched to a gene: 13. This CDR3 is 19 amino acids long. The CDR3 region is CASSLAPGLAGGRAGEQYF. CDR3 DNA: TGTGCCAGCAGCTTGGCTCCGGGACTAGCGGGAGGAAGAGCAGGCGAGCAGTACTTC.

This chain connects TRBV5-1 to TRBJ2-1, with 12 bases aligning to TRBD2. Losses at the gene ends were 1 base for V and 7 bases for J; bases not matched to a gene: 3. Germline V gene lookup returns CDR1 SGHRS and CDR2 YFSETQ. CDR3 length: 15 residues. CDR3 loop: CASSLRLAGENEQFF. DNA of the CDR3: TGCGCCAGCAGCTTGAGACTAGCGGGAGAAAATGAGCAGTTCTTC.

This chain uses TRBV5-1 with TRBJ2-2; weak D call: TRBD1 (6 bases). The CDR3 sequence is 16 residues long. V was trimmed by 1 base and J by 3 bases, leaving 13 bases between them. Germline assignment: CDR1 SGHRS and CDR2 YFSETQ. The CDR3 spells CASSLWAGVDTGELFF. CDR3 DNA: TGCGCCAGCAGCTTGTGGGCAGGGGTGGACACCGGGGAGCTGTTTTTT. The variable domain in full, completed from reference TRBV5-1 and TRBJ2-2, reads KAGVTQTPRYLIKTRGQQVTLSCSPISGHRSVSWYQQTPGQGLQFLFEYFSETQRNKGNFPGRFSGRQFSNSRSEMNVSTLELGDSALYLCASSLWAGVDTGELFFGEGSRLTVL.

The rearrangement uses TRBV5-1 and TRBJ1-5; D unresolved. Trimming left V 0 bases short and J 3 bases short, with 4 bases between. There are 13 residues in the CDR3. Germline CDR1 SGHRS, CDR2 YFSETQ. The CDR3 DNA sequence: TGCGCCAGCAGCTTGGGTCACAATCAGCCCCAGCATTTT. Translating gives CASSLGHNQPQHF.

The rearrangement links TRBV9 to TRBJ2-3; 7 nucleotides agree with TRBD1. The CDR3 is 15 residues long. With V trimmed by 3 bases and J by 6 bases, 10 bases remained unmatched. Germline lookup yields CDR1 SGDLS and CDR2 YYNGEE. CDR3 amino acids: CASSAFERGRDTQYF. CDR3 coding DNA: TGTGCCAGCAGCGCCTTCGAGAGGGGGCGGGATACGCAGTATTTT. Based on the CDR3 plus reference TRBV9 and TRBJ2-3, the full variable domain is DSGVTQTPKHLITATGQRVTLRCSPRSGDLSVYWYQQSLDQGLQFLIQYYNGEERAKGNILERFSAQQFPDLHSELNLSSLELGDSALYFCASSAFERGRDTQYFGPGTRLTVL.

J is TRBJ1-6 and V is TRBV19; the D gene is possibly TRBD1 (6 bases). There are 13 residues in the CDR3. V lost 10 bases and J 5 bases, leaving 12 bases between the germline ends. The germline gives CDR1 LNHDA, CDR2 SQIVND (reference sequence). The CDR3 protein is CATTWTDNSPLHF. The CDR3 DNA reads TGTGCCACTACCTGGACAGATAATTCACCCCTCCACTTT.

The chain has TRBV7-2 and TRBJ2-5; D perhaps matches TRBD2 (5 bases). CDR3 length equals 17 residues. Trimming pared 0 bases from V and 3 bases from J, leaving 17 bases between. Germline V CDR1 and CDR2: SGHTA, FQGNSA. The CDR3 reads CASSLAALVPGKETQYF. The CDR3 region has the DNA TGTGCCAGCAGCTTAGCGGCTCTCGTTCCGGGGAAAGAGACCCAGTACTTC. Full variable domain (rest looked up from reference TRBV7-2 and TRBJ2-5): GAGVSQSPSNKVTEKGKDVELRCDPISGHTALYWYRQSLGQGLEFLIYFQGNSAPDKSGLPSDRFSAERTGGSVSTLTIQRTQQEDSAVYLCASSLAALVPGKETQYFGPGTRLLVL.

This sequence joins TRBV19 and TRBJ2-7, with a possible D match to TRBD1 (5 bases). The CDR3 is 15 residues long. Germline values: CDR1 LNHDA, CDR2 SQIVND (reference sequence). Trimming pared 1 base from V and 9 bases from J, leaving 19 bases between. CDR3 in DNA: TGTGCCAGTAGTATAGGGCCCTCCGGGCGCCAGGGGCAGTACTTC. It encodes CASSIGPSGRQGQYF.

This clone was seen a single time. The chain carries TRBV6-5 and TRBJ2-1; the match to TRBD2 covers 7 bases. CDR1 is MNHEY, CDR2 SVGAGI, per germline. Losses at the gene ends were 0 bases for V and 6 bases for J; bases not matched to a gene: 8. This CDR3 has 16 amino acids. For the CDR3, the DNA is TGTGCCAGCAGTTACTCGTGGTCGGGAGGTTTCAATGAGCAGTTCTTC. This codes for CASSYSWSGGFNEQFF.

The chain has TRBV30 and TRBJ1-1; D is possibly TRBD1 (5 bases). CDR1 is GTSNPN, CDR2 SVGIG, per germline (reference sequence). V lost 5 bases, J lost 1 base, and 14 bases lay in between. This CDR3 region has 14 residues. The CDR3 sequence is CAWLRGSGNTEAFF. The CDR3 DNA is TGTGCCTGGTTAAGGGGTAGCGGGAACACTGAAGCTTTCTTT. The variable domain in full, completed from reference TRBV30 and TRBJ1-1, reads SQTIHQWPATLVQPVGSPLSLECTVEGTSNPNLYWYRQAAGRGLQLLFYSVGIGQISSEVPQNLSASRPQDRQFILSSKKLLLSDSGFYLCAWLRGSGNTEAFFGQGTRLTVV.

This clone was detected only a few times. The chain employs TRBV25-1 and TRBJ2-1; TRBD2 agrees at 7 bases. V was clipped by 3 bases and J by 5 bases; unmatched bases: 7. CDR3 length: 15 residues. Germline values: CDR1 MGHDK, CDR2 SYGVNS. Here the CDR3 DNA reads TGTGCCAGCAGTGACTCTCGGGCGGGGGACAATGAGCAGTTCTTC. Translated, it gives CASSDSRAGDNEQFF.

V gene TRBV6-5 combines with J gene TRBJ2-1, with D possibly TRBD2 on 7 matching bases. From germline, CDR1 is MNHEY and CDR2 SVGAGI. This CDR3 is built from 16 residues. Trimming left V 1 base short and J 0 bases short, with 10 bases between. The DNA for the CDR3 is TGTGCCAGCAGTTACTTCGCGGGGGCCTCCTACAATGAGCAGTTCTTC. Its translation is CASSYFAGASYNEQFF.

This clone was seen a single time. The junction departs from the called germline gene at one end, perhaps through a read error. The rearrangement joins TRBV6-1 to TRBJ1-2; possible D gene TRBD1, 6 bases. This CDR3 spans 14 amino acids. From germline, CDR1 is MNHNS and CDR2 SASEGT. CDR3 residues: CASSETGLNYGYPF. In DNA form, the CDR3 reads TGTGCCAGCAGTGAAACAGGGCTAAACTATGGCTACCCCTTC.